Presented here are 16 T cell receptor beta chains from one specimen sequenced in a study of cytomegalovirus exposure and HLA in healthy donors. The protocol was immunoSEQ multiplex PCR, while the TCRdb copy is restricted to in-frame clones and leaves out a portion. Counted here are 200,000 or so clones, roughly 84% occurring once; the ten biggest clones make up roughly 12%. Sequencing was performed on PBMCs. The receptors come from a woman aged 25 to 39 in good health and CMV-seropositive.

J is TRBJ1-5 and V is TRBV6-4; 10 bases align to TRBD1. The germline CDR1 and CDR2 sequences are MRHNA and SNTAGT. The length of the CDR3 is 17 residues. Losses at the gene ends were 5 bases for V and 0 bases for J; bases not matched to a gene: 7. CDR3 amino acids: CASSPPGQGHSNQPQHF. CDR3 nucleotide sequence: TGTGCCAGCAGTCCACCGGGACAGGGGCATAGCAATCAGCCCCAGCATTTT.

V and J are TRBV9 and TRBJ2-2, with 8 bases fitting TRBD1. Germline V gene data show CDR1 as SGDLS and CDR2 as YYNGEE. The CDR3 contains 16 residues. The V segment lost 4 bases and the J segment 5 bases; nucleotides outside the gene matches: 10. The CDR3 reads CASSPRGTGLTGELFF. In nucleotides, the CDR3 is TGTGCCAGCAGCCCGAGGGGGACAGGACTTACCGGGGAGCTGTTTTTT.

V and J are TRBV2 and TRBJ2-4; 12 nucleotides align to TRBD2. V shed 4 bases, J shed 6 bases, and the junction held 7 bases outside the gene matches. The CDR3 is 16 residues long. From germline, CDR1 is SNHLY and CDR2 FYNNEI. CDR3 residues: CASSAPSLAGGNIQYF. The CDR3 DNA is TGTGCCAGCAGTGCTCCCTCACTAGCGGGAGGAAACATTCAGTACTTC.

The gene calls are TRBV28 and TRBJ2-1, with 10 bases identical to TRBD1. V gave up 2 bases and J gave up 15 bases; unmatched junction bases: 10. From germline, CDR1 is MDHEN and CDR2 SYDVKM. The CDR3 extends over 14 amino acids. The chain's CDR3 is CASSLDPWTGGLFF. The CDR3 nucleotides are TGTGCCAGCAGTTTAGATCCCTGGACAGGGGGATTGTTCTTC.

V gene TRBV5-1 combines with J gene TRBJ2-5, with a weak D call TRBD2 (5 bases). The germline gives CDR1 SGHRS, CDR2 YFSETQ. The CDR3 has 14 amino acids. V was cut by 2 bases and J by 2 bases, with 10 bases left in between. CDR3 in amino acids: CASSLSGVQETQYF. The CDR3 nucleotides are TGCGCCAGCAGCTTATCCGGGGTACAAGAGACCCAGTACTTC.

A remark on this clone: In the same sample, other DNA sequences code for this CDR3. The rearrangement uses TRBV27 and TRBJ2-7; 7 bases are shared with TRBD2. V gave up 6 bases and J gave up 0 bases; unmatched junction bases: 2. Per germline, CDR1 MNHEY and CDR2 SMNVEV (reference sequence). The CDR3 is made up of 13 amino acids. CDR3 in DNA: TGTGCCAGCAGCTTAGCGGGCTCCTACGAGCAGTACTTC. Translating it yields CASSLAGSYEQYF.

The chain employs TRBV27 and TRBJ2-1; TRBD2 aligns across 12 bases. Germline V gene data show CDR1 as MNHEY and CDR2 as SMNVEV (reference sequence). The CDR3 loop spans 16 amino acids. V lost 4 bases to trimming and J lost 9 bases; unmatched junction nucleotides: 10. CDR3 bases: TGTGCCAGCAGTTCCTCGACTAGCGGGAGAGGGAGTGAGCAGTTCTTC. Residues: CASSSSTSGRGSEQFF.

J is TRBJ2-1 and V is TRBV2; 10 bases match TRBD2. Germline assignment: CDR1 SNHLY and CDR2 FYNNEI. CDR3 length: 15 residues. With 8 bases clipped from V and 9 bases from J, the junction kept 13 bases outside the gene matches. The DNA of the CDR3 is TGTGCCAGCTCTAGCGGGAGTGCCCCTAGATTTGAGCAGTTCTTC. It specifies CASSSGSAPRFEQFF.

The chain links TRBV10-2 to TRBJ2-7; D call uncertain. The V gene lost 3 bases and the J gene lost 1 base, with 4 bases spanning the gap. The CDR3 has 12 residues. CDR1 and CDR2 (germline): WSHSY, SAAADI. CDR3 in amino acids: CASSELSYEQYF. CDR3 DNA: TGCGCCAGCAGTGAATTATCCTACGAGCAGTACTTC.

The V and J genes are TRBV4-1 and TRBJ2-5; weak D call: TRBD1 (6 bases). Trimming pared 1 base from V and 5 bases from J, leaving 11 bases between. Germline assignment: CDR1 MGHRA and CDR2 YSYEKL. The CDR3 runs to 14 residues. The CDR3 DNA follows: TGCGCCAGCAGCCAAGCGGAAAGGGGGGAGACCCAGTACTTC. Protein sequence: CASSQAERGETQYF.

This chain connects TRBV6-1 to TRBJ1-1; a possible D gene is TRBD1 (5 bases). The germline V and J ends were trimmed by 6 bases and 11 bases, with 19 bases remaining between them. The length of the CDR3 is 13 residues. The germline gives CDR1 MNHNS, CDR2 SASEGT. In nucleotides, the CDR3 is TGTGCCAGCAGAGCGCCGGGACTGGGGGGTGCTTTCTTT. As protein: CASRAPGLGGAFF.

The J gene is TRBJ2-5, the V gene TRBV6-1, with D hard to call. There are 14 residues in the CDR3. Trimming pared 2 bases from V and 2 bases from J, leaving 9 bases between. The V gene's germline CDR1 is MNHNS and CDR2 SASEGT. The CDR3 reads CASSERGGQETQYF. The DNA for the CDR3 is TGTGCCAGCAGTGAACGAGGCGGTCAAGAGACCCAGTACTTC.

This clone has just a few counts. The rearrangement joins TRBV15 to TRBJ1-5; D unclear. The CDR3 totals 13 residues. Trimming pared 5 bases from V and 7 bases from J, leaving 12 bases between. The germline V gene encodes CDR1 LNHNV and CDR2 YYDKDF (reference sequence). CDR3 nucleotides: TGTGCCACCAGCTCTAATCTACGCCAGCCCCAGCATTTT. Translating it yields CATSSNLRQPQHF.

The CDR3 DNA sequence: TGTGCCAGCAGCCTCTCGAATCGGGAAGGCTACACCTTC. This translates into CASSLSNREGYTF. The chain combines TRBV27 with TRBJ1-2; no reliable D call. V shed 6 bases and J shed 8 bases, with 16 bases lying between them. The CDR3 is 13 amino acids. CDR1 is MNHEY and CDR2 is SMNVEV in the germline V gene (reference sequence).

The chain recombines TRBV29-1 with TRBJ1-2; D not resolved. The CDR3 runs to 14 residues. Germline V CDR1 and CDR2: SQVTM, ANQGSEA. V was trimmed by 5 bases and J by 7 bases, leaving 20 bases between them. The chain's CDR3 is CSVSLSLEVSGYTF. The CDR3 bases are TGCAGCGTTTCCCTTAGTCTAGAAGTGAGTGGCTACACCTTC.

The rearrangement uses TRBV6-6 and TRBJ1-2; D call uncertain. Trimming took off 0 bases at V and 6 bases at J, with 8 bases between the two ends. The CDR3 totals 13 residues. CDR1 and CDR2 (germline): MNHNY, SVGAGI (reference sequence). This chain's CDR3 is CASSYSTGDGYTF. The CDR3 DNA follows: TGTGCCAGCAGTTACTCGACCGGGGATGGCTACACCTTC.